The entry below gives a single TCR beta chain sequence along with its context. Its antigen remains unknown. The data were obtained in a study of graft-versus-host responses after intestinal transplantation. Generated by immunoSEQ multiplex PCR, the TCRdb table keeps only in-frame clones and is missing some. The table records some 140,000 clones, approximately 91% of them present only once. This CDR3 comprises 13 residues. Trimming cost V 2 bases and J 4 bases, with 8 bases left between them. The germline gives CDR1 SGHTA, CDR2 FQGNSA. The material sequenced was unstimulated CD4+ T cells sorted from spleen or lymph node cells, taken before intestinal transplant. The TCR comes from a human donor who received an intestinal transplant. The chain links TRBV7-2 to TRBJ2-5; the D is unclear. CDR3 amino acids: CASSLQDPETQYF. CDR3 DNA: TGTGCCAGCAGCTTACAGGATCCAGAGACCCAGTACTTC. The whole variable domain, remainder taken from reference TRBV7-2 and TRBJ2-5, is GAGVSQSPSNKVTEKGKDVELRCDPISGHTALYWYRQSLGQGLEFLIYFQGNSAPDKSGLPSDRFSAERTGGSVSTLTIQRTQQEDSAVYLCASSLQDPETQYFGPGTRLLVL.